This T cell receptor (beta chain) is from a study of molecular identifiers for immune sequencing clone quantification. The study, taken as a whole, reports: Clones exceeding 20 RNA copies carried over 97% of effector molecules but under 1% of naive-cell molecules. Jurkat TCR RNA spiked in from one cell (amid about a million naive cells) was reportedly detectable.

The CDR3 is 20 amino acids. Trimming removed 7 bases from V and 2 bases from J; junction bases left unmatched: 21. This clonotype was seen ten or more times. Its antigen is not identified. With listed TCR primers and previously described methods, bulk TCR libraries were prepared. Each CDR3 protein gets one entry after TCRdb re-called the PCR reads with MiXCR. The sample records about 63,000 distinct CDR3 sequences, about 20% being singletons. The sequence derives from a human donor in good health. Some libraries in this study had Jurkat cell RNA spiked in. V gene TRBV12-3 or TRBV12-4 combines with J gene TRBJ2-3; 10 bases fit TRBD1. Sequencing was performed on naive CD8+ T cells from blood, with Jurkat cell RNA spiked in. Subset here: FACS-sorted CD8+CD4-CCR7+CD45RA+ naive T cells. The CDR3 protein is CASTSTGTGVSREVTDTQYF. In DNA, the CDR3 is TGTGCCAGCACCTCCACCGGGACAGGGGTAAGCCGGGAGGTCACAGATACGCAGTATTTT.